Given below is one TCR beta chain in context. Antigen specificity is unknown. CD4+ T cells that had been cultured provided DNA sequenced with the Oncomine TCR Beta short-read assay. TCRdb analysed the PCR reads with MiXCR anew, one entry per CDR3 protein. The sample has approximately 9,600 distinct CDR3 sequences, roughly 49% seen once; the top ten hold 17%. Stated treatment: approximately nine-day PBMC culture with coronavirus spike peptide pools or control peptides (ViraFEST assay). The unexposed donor gave CD4+ T cells before the COVID-19 pandemic (2011-2018). First, ViraFEST expanded antigen-specific T cells with peptide pools, and next it sequenced the TCRs. This specimen belongs to a study of vaccination and CD4 T cells after COVID-19. The overall study: Two mRNA vaccine doses were given, either BNT162b2 or mRNA-1273. Once diagnosed, patients had post-COVID samples drawn a median about 100 days later (range 35 to 161).

CDR1 and CDR2 (germline): LNHNV, YYDKDF (reference sequence). The CDR3 covers 15 residues. Trimming removed 0 bases from V and 0 bases from J, with 7 bases in between. The source is a human donor in good health. This chain links TRBV15 with TRBJ2-3; tentative D call: TRBD1 (5 bases). Sequencing was carried out using CD4+ T cells from blood, cultured in vitro. The CDR3 loop is CATSRDSGSTDTQYF. CDR3 in DNA: TGTGCCACCAGCAGAGATTCAGGGAGCACAGATACGCAGTATTTT.